This is a list of T cell receptor beta chains from one sample in a study of T-cell reconstitution after alpha-beta-depleted transplantation in children. MiXCR, applied by TCRdb to the PCR reads, yields one record per CDR3 protein. Here the sample spans a few hundred thousand distinct CDR3 sequences, 9% to 12% being singletons. The sequenced sample was PBMCs from the stem cell graft donor, obtained from the stem cell graft. The receptors originated from a human donor who donated a stem cell graft to a child with acute lymphoblastic leukemia. Both conserved end residues are part of each CDR3. D genes are given only for firm matches. Only some rows state a clone size, as once, few, many or a class for expanded clones.

CDR3 DNA	CDR3 protein	V gene	clone size	J gene	D gene
TGCAGCGTTACTAGCGAGCAGTACTTC	CSVTSEQYF	TRBV29-1	many	TRBJ2-7	.
TGTGCCAGCAGCTTAGTCACCAGGGGGGACGAAAAACTGTTTTTT	CASSLVTRGDEKLFF	TRBV7-9	many	TRBJ1-4	TRBD1
TGCAGCGTTGAAGGCGGGTTCGGGGAGCTGTTTTTT	CSVEGGFGELFF	TRBV29-1	many	TRBJ2-2	.
TGTGCCAGCTCACCACTCTCGCGGGAGTTCCTCGATGAGCAGTTCTTC	CASSPLSREFLDEQFF	TRBV18	.	TRBJ2-1	TRBD2
TGTGCCAGCAGCAGACGGGAGAACACTGAAGCTTTCTTT	CASSRRENTEAFF	TRBV6-1	many	TRBJ1-1	.
TGTGCCAGCAGTTTGGGGTTGCGTAGGAATGAGCAGTTCTTC	CASSLGLRRNEQFF	TRBV12-3/TRBV12-4	.	TRBJ2-1	.
TGCGCCAGCAGCTTGGTGGGGACGGCAATGAACACTGAAGCTTTCTTT	CASSLVGTAMNTEAFF	TRBV5-1	.	TRBJ1-1	.
TGTGCCAGCAGTCCCGGGCCGGGGGCGGACACTGAAGCTTTCTTT	CASSPGPGADTEAFF	TRBV27	.	TRBJ1-1	.
TGCGCCAGCAGCCAAGGAAAGGCAGCAAATTATGAAAAACTGTTTTTT	CASSQGKAANYEKLFF	TRBV4-3	.	TRBJ1-4	.
TGTGCCAGCAGCGAGGGTACTAACACTGAAGCTTTCTTT	CASSEGTNTEAFF	TRBV9	once	TRBJ1-1	.
TGCGCCAGCAGCCCGGGACTAGCGGAAAAGGCCCAGTACTTC	CASSPGLAEKAQYF	TRBV4-1	.	TRBJ2-5	TRBD2
TGCGCCAGCAGCCCGACTAGCGGAAACTACGAGCAGTACTTC	CASSPTSGNYEQYF	TRBV4-3	.	TRBJ2-7	TRBD2
TGCAGTGCTAGTGCGGGGAGATACGAGCAGTACTTC	CSASAGRYEQYF	TRBV20-1	few	TRBJ2-7	.
TGCAGCGTTGAAATGGGGCAGCAGCAGTTCTTC	CSVEMGQQQFF	TRBV29-1	few	TRBJ2-1	.
TGTGCCACCAGTGACCCGTCGACAGGGCTAGGAGAGACCCAGTACTTC	CATSDPSTGLGETQYF	TRBV24-1	.	TRBJ2-5	TRBD1
TGTGCCACCAGCCACAACTTTTACTCCTACAATGAGCAGTTCTTC	CATSHNFYSYNEQFF	TRBV24-1	few	TRBJ2-1	.
TGTGCCAGCAGCCAACAAACTAGTACCAATGAGCAGTTCTTC	CASSQQTSTNEQFF	TRBV3-1	.	TRBJ2-1	.
TGTGCCAGCAGTTTTACCAAGCGGGGTCATGGCTACACCTTC	CASSFTKRGHGYTF	TRBV28	.	TRBJ1-2	.
TGTGCCAGCAGCGTAGTTGGTGGGGAGGACGAGCAGTACTTC	CASSVVGGEDEQYF	TRBV9	.	TRBJ2-7	.
TGCGCCAGCAACCAGGCGGGAGGTATCAACACCGGGGAGCTGTTTTTT	CASNQAGGINTGELFF	TRBV5-1	few	TRBJ2-2	TRBD2
TGCGCCAGCAGCTTGGCCCGGGATGGTAAAACAGATACGCAGTATTTT	CASSLARDGKTDTQYF	TRBV5-1	many	TRBJ2-3	.
TGTGCCAGCAGCTACAGACTAGATATAGATACGCAGTATTTT	CASSYRLDIDTQYF	TRBV12-3/TRBV12-4	few	TRBJ2-3	.
TGTGCCAGCAGCTTAGGTCTCTCAACTAATGAAAAACTGTTTTTT	CASSLGLSTNEKLFF	TRBV7-9	many	TRBJ1-4	.
TGTGCCAGCATGTTGGTCGGGGAGCTGTTTTTT	CASMLVGELFF	TRBV2	.	TRBJ2-2	.